This is a list of T cell receptor beta chains from one sample in a study of CD8+ T cells in alopecia areata. Clones were read by immunoSEQ multiplex PCR, and TCRdb kept only the in-frame ones, dropping some. The sample lists more than 95,000 clones, 61% occurring once. Source: CD4+ T cells sorted from blood, taken at week 4, from a patient treated with tofacitinib. The origin of the receptors is a human donor with alopecia areata. Both conserved end residues are part of each CDR3. D genes are given only for firm matches. Clone sizes are given selectively: once, few, many, or a class where the clone is expanded.

J gene: TRBJ2-4; V gene: TRBV2; D gene: TRBD2; clone size: .; CDR3 protein: CASRQTSGRDIQYF; CDR3 DNA: TGTGCCAGCAGACAGACTAGCGGGAGAGACATTCAGTACTTC
J gene: TRBJ2-3; V gene: TRBV9; D gene: TRBD2; clone size: .; CDR3 protein: CASSVGTSGGTDTQYF; CDR3 DNA: TGTGCCAGCAGCGTCGGGACTAGCGGGGGCACAGATACGCAGTATTTT
J gene: TRBJ1-1; V gene: TRBV21-1; D gene: .; clone size: .; CDR3 protein: CASPLNLNRNTEAFF; CDR3 DNA: TGTGCCAGCCCCTTAAATCTGAACAGGAACACTGAAGCTTTCTTT
J gene: TRBJ2-5; V gene: TRBV18; D gene: .; clone size: few; CDR3 protein: CASSLAGGWTETQYF; CDR3 DNA: TGTGCCAGCTCACTTGCCGGGGGATGGACGGAGACCCAGTACTTC
J gene: TRBJ1-1; V gene: TRBV9; D gene: .; clone size: few; CDR3 protein: CASSVLGQDSQNTEAFF; CDR3 DNA: TGTGCCAGCAGCGTACTGGGCCAAGACAGCCAGAACACTGAAGCTTTCTTT
J gene: TRBJ2-5; V gene: TRBV29-1; D gene: TRBD1; clone size: .; CDR3 protein: CSVPDRASRETQYF; CDR3 DNA: TGCAGCGTTCCGGACAGGGCTTCTCGAGAGACCCAGTACTTC
J gene: TRBJ1-2; V gene: TRBV19; D gene: .; clone size: .; CDR3 protein: CASSMRQAGYTF; CDR3 DNA: TGTGCCAGTAGTATGCGTCAGGCTGGCTACACCTTC
J gene: TRBJ2-7; V gene: TRBV29-1; D gene: TRBD1; clone size: few; CDR3 protein: CSVERLRDRGSYEQYF; CDR3 DNA: TGCAGCGTTGAAAGACTCCGGGACAGGGGATCCTACGAGCAGTACTTC
J gene: TRBJ2-2; V gene: TRBV15; D gene: .; clone size: .; CDR3 protein: CATTARSTGELFF; CDR3 DNA: TGTGCCACAACGGCCAGGAGTACCGGGGAGCTGTTTTTT
J gene: TRBJ2-5; V gene: TRBV5-4; D gene: TRBD2; clone size: .; CDR3 protein: CASSRTGASGGQETQYF; CDR3 DNA: TGTGCCAGCAGCCGAACCGGGGCTAGCGGGGGCCAAGAGACCCAGTACTTC
J gene: TRBJ1-2; V gene: TRBV30; D gene: .; clone size: few; CDR3 protein: CAWRARGRDYGYTF; CDR3 DNA: TGTGCCTGGAGGGCGCGGGGGAGGGACTATGGCTACACCTTC
J gene: TRBJ1-5; V gene: TRBV7-2; D gene: .; clone size: .; CDR3 protein: CASSLRSGNQPQHF; CDR3 DNA: TGTGCCAGCAGCTTAAGGTCGGGGAATCAGCCCCAGCATTTT
J gene: TRBJ2-1; V gene: TRBV7-9; D gene: .; clone size: few; CDR3 protein: CASSFVQGPYNEQFF; CDR3 DNA: TGTGCCAGCAGCTTCGTTCAGGGTCCCTACAATGAGCAGTTCTTC
J gene: TRBJ2-3; V gene: TRBV4-2; D gene: .; clone size: once; CDR3 protein: CASSQVTRRGDTQYF; CDR3 DNA: TGTGCCAGCAGCCAAGTTACCAGAAGGGGCGATACGCAGTATTTT
J gene: TRBJ2-2; V gene: TRBV2; D gene: .; clone size: .; CDR3 protein: CASRLATNTGELFF; CDR3 DNA: TGTGCCAGCAGGCTTGCCACGAACACCGGGGAGCTGTTTTTT
J gene: TRBJ2-7; V gene: TRBV30; D gene: .; clone size: .; CDR3 protein: CAWSPGTQGGEQYF; CDR3 DNA: TGTGCCTGGAGTCCCGGGACCCAGGGGGGCGAGCAGTACTTC
J gene: TRBJ1-2; V gene: TRBV7-2; D gene: TRBD1; clone size: .; CDR3 protein: CASSSVGTGIGYTF; CDR3 DNA: TGTGCCAGCAGCTCGGTTGGGACAGGGATCGGCTACACCTTC
J gene: TRBJ2-7; V gene: TRBV30; D gene: .; clone size: .; CDR3 protein: CAWRRQGLYEQYF; CDR3 DNA: TGTGCCTGGAGACGGCAGGGGCTATACGAGCAGTACTTC
J gene: TRBJ2-1; V gene: TRBV15; D gene: TRBD2; clone size: .; CDR3 protein: CATSLRVASGRGEQFF; CDR3 DNA: TGTGCCACCAGCCTGAGAGTGGCTAGCGGGAGGGGGGAGCAGTTCTTC
J gene: TRBJ2-7; V gene: TRBV2; D gene: .; clone size: once; CDR3 protein: CASRDSFVVRQYF; CDR3 DNA: TGTGCCAGCCGGGACTCCTTCGTTGTAAGGCAGTACTTC